Each of the 28 T cell receptor beta chains below was sequenced from the same sample in a study of blood T cell repertoires in COVID-19. The protocol was immunoSEQ multiplex PCR, while the TCRdb copy is restricted to in-frame clones and leaves out a portion. The sample has fewer than 25,000 clones, roughly nine tenths seen once. Sequencing was carried out using peripheral blood. The source is a man aged 65-85 years with acute or convalescent COVID-19.

This clone was seen once. The V call is TRBV7-2, the J call TRBJ2-1; 7 nucleotides agree with TRBD1. Losses at the gene ends were 1 base for V and 15 bases for J; bases not matched to a gene: 9. This CDR3 contains 13 residues. Germline V CDR1 and CDR2: SGHTA, FQGNSA. For the CDR3, the DNA is TGTGCCAGCAGCTTAGATTTGGGGACAGCTAGGTTCTTC. Amino acids: CASSLDLGTARFF.

This chain links TRBV6-5 with TRBJ1-3; 7 bases are a match to TRBD1. CDR3 length: 15 amino acids. Losses at the gene ends were 6 bases for V and 4 bases for J; bases not matched to a gene: 9. Looked up from germline, CDR1 is MNHEY and CDR2 is SVGAGI. The CDR3 is CASRREGARGNTIYF. The CDR3 DNA reads as TGTGCCAGCAGGAGAGAGGGGGCGAGGGGAAACACCATATATTTT.

The chain links TRBV4-1 to TRBJ1-2; D perhaps matches TRBD1 (6 bases). Germline values: CDR1 MGHRA, CDR2 YSYEKL. V was pared by 1 base and J by 2 bases, with 17 bases between. This CDR3 comprises 17 residues. CDR3 nucleotides: TGCGCCAGCAGCCAAGTCTTGTTTGGGGGCACGAACTATGGCTACACCTTC. Translating gives CASSQVLFGGTNYGYTF.

This chain connects TRBV28 to TRBJ1-3; the match to TRBD1 covers 7 bases. The germline V gene encodes CDR1 MDHEN and CDR2 SYDVKM. This CDR3 region has 15 residues. With V trimmed by 2 bases and J by 7 bases, 8 bases remained unmatched. The CDR3 DNA sequence: TGTGCCAGCAGTTTAAAGGGGGCGATAGGGAACACCATATATTTT. This codes for CASSLKGAIGNTIYF.

The chain recombines TRBV19 with TRBJ2-1; unclear D gene. The CDR3 is made up of 15 amino acids. V was cut by 5 bases and J by 0 bases, with 11 bases left in between. CDR1 is LNHDA, CDR2 SQIVND, per germline (reference sequence). DNA for the CDR3: TGTGCCAGTAGTGATCGACTGAGCTCCTACAATGAGCAGTTCTTC. This sequence encodes CASSDRLSSYNEQFF.

This rearrangement joins TRBV20-1 to TRBJ2-2, with 9 bases lining up with TRBD2. This CDR3 is 15 amino acids long. V was clipped by 3 bases and J by 6 bases; unmatched bases: 8. Germline CDR1 is DFQATT and CDR2 is SNEGSKA (reference sequence). CDR3 sequence: CSASIAGDVPGELFF. The DNA for the CDR3 is TGCAGTGCTAGTATAGCGGGAGATGTTCCCGGGGAGCTGTTTTTT.

The V call is TRBV6-5, the J call TRBJ2-7; 8 bases are shared with TRBD1. This CDR3 contains 13 residues. Germline V gene lookup returns CDR1 MNHEY and CDR2 SVGAGI. J lost 6 bases, V lost 4 bases, and 5 bases had no gene match. The CDR3 reads CASSSTTGAEQYF. CDR3 nucleotides: TGTGCCAGCAGTTCCACGACAGGGGCCGAGCAGTACTTC.

The genes are TRBV6-1 and TRBJ2-7; 8 nucleotides align to TRBD2. Germline V gives CDR1 MNHNS, CDR2 SASEGT. V shed 3 bases, J shed 2 bases, and the junction held 3 bases outside the gene matches. CDR3 length: 14 residues. The CDR3 loop is CASSDAGGPYEQYF. DNA of the CDR3: TGTGCCAGCAGTGACGCGGGGGGCCCCTACGAGCAGTACTTC.

This rearrangement joins TRBV10-3 to TRBJ2-7; TRBD1 agrees at 9 bases. Germline V gene lookup returns CDR1 ENHRY and CDR2 SYGVKD. The CDR3 extends over 13 amino acids. Trimming cost V 8 bases and J 4 bases; bases outside gene matches: 6. As DNA, the CDR3 is TGTGCCATCGGGACAGGGCATATATACGAGCAGTACTTC. Translated: CAIGTGHIYEQYF.

The chain is built from TRBV18 and TRBJ2-1; D is perhaps TRBD2 (6 bases). With 2 bases removed from V and 2 bases from J, the gap between germline ends came to 7 bases. This CDR3 has 14 residues. The germline V gene encodes CDR1 KGHSH and CDR2 LQKENI. CDR3 region: CASSPVAAYNEQFF. DNA for the CDR3: TGTGCCAGCTCACCAGTAGCGGCCTACAATGAGCAGTTCTTC.

This chain links TRBV6-4 with TRBJ2-5; D perhaps matches TRBD1 (6 bases). V was clipped by 5 bases and J by 4 bases, with 11 bases between them. CDR1 and CDR2 (germline): MRHNA, SNTAGT. The CDR3 covers 13 residues. In DNA, the CDR3 is TGTGCCAGCAGTCGGGACATGGGAGAGACCCAGTACTTC. This encodes CASSRDMGETQYF.

This chain joins TRBV5-4 and TRBJ2-5; weak D call: TRBD1 (6 bases). This CDR3 is built from 14 residues. The germline V gene encodes CDR1 SGHNT and CDR2 YYREEE (reference sequence). With 6 bases removed from V and 2 bases from J, the gap between germline ends came to 14 bases. CDR3 DNA: TGTGCCAGCACCTCCGGACAGTGGCAAGAGACCCAGTACTTC. Its protein product is CASTSGQWQETQYF.

This clone was seen only once. The chain has TRBV3-1 (or the pseudogene TRBV3-2) and TRBJ1-5; D is unresolved. V dropped 2 bases and J dropped 4 bases, with 6 bases sitting between them. This CDR3 spans 13 amino acids. Germline V gene sequence: CDR1 LGHDT, CDR2 YNNKEL (reference sequence). CDR3 in amino acids: CASSQYSNQPQHF. The CDR3 nucleotides are TGTGCCAGCAGCCAATACAGTAATCAGCCCCAGCATTTT.

This clone was detected a few times. J is TRBJ2-1 and V is TRBV19; 14 bases are shared with TRBD2. The CDR3 consists of 15 residues. The ends lost 6 bases at V and 6 bases at J; junction bases unmatched: 4. Per germline, CDR1 LNHDA and CDR2 SQIVND (reference sequence). CDR3 loop: CASRLGTSGGNEQFF. Written as DNA, the CDR3 is TGTGCCAGTAGACTCGGGACTAGCGGGGGCAATGAGCAGTTCTTC.

V gene TRBV13 combines with J gene TRBJ1-1, with D maybe TRBD1 (6 bases). CDR1 PRHDT and CDR2 FYEKMQ come from the germline V gene (reference sequence). The CDR3 totals 13 residues. Trimming took off 4 bases at V and 2 bases at J, with 8 bases between the two ends. CDR3 nucleotides: TGTGCCAGCAGCTCACAGGGAAACACTGAAGCTTTCTTT. Translating it yields CASSSQGNTEAFF.

This clone was counted a single time. The chain carries TRBV7-9 and TRBJ1-1; 8 bases fit TRBD1. This CDR3 comprises 18 residues. Germline CDR1 and CDR2: SEHNR and FQNEAQ (reference sequence). V lost 2 bases to trimming and J lost 1 base; unmatched junction nucleotides: 12. CDR3 nucleotides: TGTGCCAGCAGCTTACAGGGGGCCGGGCGCTTCGGGAACACTGAAGCTTTCTTT. Translating gives CASSLQGAGRFGNTEAFF.

This clone was counted a single time. The chain links TRBV7-3 to TRBJ2-1; 16 bases match TRBD2. The junction had 4 bases not matched to a gene; V was cut back by 5 bases and J by 6 bases. This CDR3 comprises 16 residues. CDR1 and CDR2 (germline): SGHTA, FQGTGA. In DNA, the CDR3 is TGTGCCAGCAGCACGGGACTAGCGGGAGGGCTCAATGAGCAGTTCTTC. Protein sequence: CASSTGLAGGLNEQFF.

The CDR3 here is CASSLGASGSTNEQFF. For the CDR3, the DNA is TGTGCCAGCAGCCTAGGGGCTAGCGGGAGTACCAATGAGCAGTTCTTC. The V and J genes are TRBV7-3 and TRBJ2-1; 10 bases fit TRBD2. V gave up 5 bases and J gave up 6 bases; unmatched junction bases: 10. The length of the CDR3 is 16 residues. Germline V gene sequence: CDR1 SGHTA, CDR2 FQGTGA.

The chain links TRBV11-3 to TRBJ2-1; 10 nucleotides line up with TRBD2. This CDR3 contains 16 residues. Germline V gene sequence: CDR1 SGHNT, CDR2 YENEEA. Trimming removed 0 bases from V and 7 bases from J; junction bases left unmatched: 6. The CDR3 protein is CASSLDSTSGFNEQFF. CDR3 coding DNA: TGTGCCAGCAGCTTAGATTCGACTAGCGGGTTTAATGAGCAGTTCTTC.

The V gene is TRBV5-1, the J gene TRBJ1-2; tentatively, D is TRBD1 (5 bases). The CDR3 is made up of 14 amino acids. Germline V gives CDR1 SGHRS, CDR2 YFSETQ. V was shortened by 0 bases and J by 4 bases, with 10 bases between the two germline ends. The CDR3 DNA is TGCGCCAGCAGCTTGGTGACAGAGACCTATGGCTACACCTTC. Encoded protein: CASSLVTETYGYTF.

V and J are TRBV18 and TRBJ1-5; 9 bases agree with TRBD1. CDR3 length: 15 residues. Trimming cost V 4 bases and J 4 bases; bases outside gene matches: 5. CDR1 KGHSH and CDR2 LQKENI come from the germline V gene. The CDR3 nucleotides read TGTGCCAGCTCACGGGACAGGGACCGGAATCAGCCCCAGCATTTT. It codes for CASSRDRDRNQPQHF.

This rearrangement joins TRBV25-1 to TRBJ2-3, with TRBD2 matching over 7 bases. The V segment lost 5 bases and the J segment 1 base; nucleotides outside the gene matches: 0. The germline V gene encodes CDR1 MGHDK and CDR2 SYGVNS. This CDR3 has 13 residues. The CDR3 DNA sequence: TGTGCCAGCAGTCGGGGGGGCACAGATACGCAGTATTTT. Its translation is CASSRGGTDTQYF.

The CDR3 protein is CASSTRTGEPEAFF. CDR3 sequence (DNA): TGTGCCAGCAGCACCCGGACGGGGGAACCTGAAGCTTTCTTT. The gene calls are TRBV12-1 and TRBJ1-1. TRBV12-1 is flagged as a pseudogene. The CDR3 has 14 amino acids.

The chain carries TRBV3-1 (or the pseudogene TRBV3-2) and TRBJ2-7; D gene unclear. The V end lost 1 base, the J end lost 3 bases, and 10 bases lay between the germline ends. CDR3 size: 14 residues. The germline V gene has CDR1 LGHDT and CDR2 YNNKEL (reference sequence). The CDR3 sequence: CASSQGQFYYEQYF. The CDR3 DNA follows: TGTGCCAGCAGCCAAGGGCAGTTTTACTACGAGCAGTACTTC.

The chain combines TRBV28 with TRBJ2-3; 7 bases map to TRBD2. J lost 3 bases, V lost 3 bases, and 9 bases had no gene match. Germline values: CDR1 MDHEN, CDR2 SYDVKM. This CDR3 comprises 16 residues. CDR3 DNA: TGTGCCAGCAGTTTCGCGTGGGGGGGTGGAACAGATACGCAGTATTTT. This translates into CASSFAWGGGTDTQYF.

V usage is TRBV6-5 and J usage is TRBJ2-5; D remains ambiguous. Germline loops: CDR1 MNHEY, CDR2 SVGAGI. V gave up 6 bases and J gave up 4 bases, with 9 bases separating them. The CDR3 sequence is 12 residues long. DNA of the CDR3: TGTGCCAGCAGCTACATCCGAGAGACCCAGTACTTC. Protein sequence: CASSYIRETQYF.

The V and J genes are TRBV19 and TRBJ1-2; 8 bases line up with TRBD1. The CDR3 consists of 14 residues. CDR1 LNHDA and CDR2 SQIVND come from the germline V gene (reference sequence). The J segment lost 2 bases and the V segment lost 7 bases, leaving 6 bases of the junction unmatched. In DNA, the CDR3 is TGTGCCAGTACCGAGACAGGGGACAACTATGGCTACACCTTC. It is translated as CASTETGDNYGYTF.

J is TRBJ2-7 and V is TRBV10-3; a weak D match, TRBD1 (6 bases). Between the trimmed V and J ends, which lost 4 bases and 1 base, there was a span of 17 bases. This CDR3 spans 16 amino acids. Germline V gene data show CDR1 as ENHRY and CDR2 as SYGVKD. The CDR3 DNA reads as TGTGCCATCAGTGTATCGCAGGGGATTGGGTCCTACGAGCAGTACTTC. Its protein product is CAISVSQGIGSYEQYF.